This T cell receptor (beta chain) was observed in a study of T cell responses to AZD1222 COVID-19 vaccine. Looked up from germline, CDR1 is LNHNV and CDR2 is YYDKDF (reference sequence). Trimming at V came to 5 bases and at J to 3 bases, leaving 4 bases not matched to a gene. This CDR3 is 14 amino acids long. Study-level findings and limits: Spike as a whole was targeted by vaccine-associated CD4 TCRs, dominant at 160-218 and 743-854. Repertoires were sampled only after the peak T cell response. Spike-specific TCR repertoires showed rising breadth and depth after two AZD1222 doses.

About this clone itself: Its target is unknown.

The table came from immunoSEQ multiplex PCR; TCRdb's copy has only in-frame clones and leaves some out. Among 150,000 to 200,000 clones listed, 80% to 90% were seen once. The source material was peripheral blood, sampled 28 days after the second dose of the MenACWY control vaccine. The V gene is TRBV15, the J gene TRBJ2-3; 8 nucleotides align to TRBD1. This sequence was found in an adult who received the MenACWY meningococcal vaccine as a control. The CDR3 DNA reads TGTGCCACCAGCCCCTACAGGGGGACAGATACGCAGTATTTT. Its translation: CATSPYRGTDTQYF.